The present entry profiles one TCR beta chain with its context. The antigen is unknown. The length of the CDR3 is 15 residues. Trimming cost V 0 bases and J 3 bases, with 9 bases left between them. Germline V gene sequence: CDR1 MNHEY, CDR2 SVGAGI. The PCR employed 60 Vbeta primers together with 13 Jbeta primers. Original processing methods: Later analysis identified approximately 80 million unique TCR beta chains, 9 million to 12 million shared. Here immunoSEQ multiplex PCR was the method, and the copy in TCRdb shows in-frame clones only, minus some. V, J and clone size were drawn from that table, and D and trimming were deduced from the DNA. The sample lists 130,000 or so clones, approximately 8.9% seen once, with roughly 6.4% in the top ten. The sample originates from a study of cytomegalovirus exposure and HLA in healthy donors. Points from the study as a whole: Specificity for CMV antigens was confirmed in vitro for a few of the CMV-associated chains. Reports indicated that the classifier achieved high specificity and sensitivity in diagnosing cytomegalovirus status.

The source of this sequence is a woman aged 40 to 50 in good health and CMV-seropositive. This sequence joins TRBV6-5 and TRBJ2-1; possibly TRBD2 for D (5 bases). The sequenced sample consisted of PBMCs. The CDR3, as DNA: TGTGCCAGCAGTTACTCGCCGGGGAACTACAATGAGCAGTTCTTC. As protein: CASSYSPGNYNEQFF.